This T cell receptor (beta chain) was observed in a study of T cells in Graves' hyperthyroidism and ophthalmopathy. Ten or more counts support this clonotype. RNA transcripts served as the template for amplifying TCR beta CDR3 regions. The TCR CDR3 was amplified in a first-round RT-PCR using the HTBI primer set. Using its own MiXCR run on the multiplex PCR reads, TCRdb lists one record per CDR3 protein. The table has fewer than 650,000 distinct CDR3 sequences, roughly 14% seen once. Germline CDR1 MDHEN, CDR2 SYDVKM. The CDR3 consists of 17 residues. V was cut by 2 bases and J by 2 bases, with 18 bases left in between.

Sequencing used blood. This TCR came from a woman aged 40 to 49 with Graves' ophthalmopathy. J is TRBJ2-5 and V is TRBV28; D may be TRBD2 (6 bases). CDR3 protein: CASSLPRRRGQQETQYF. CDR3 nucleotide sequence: TGTGCCAGCAGTTTACCCCGTAGGCGGGGCCAACAAGAGACCCAGTACTTC. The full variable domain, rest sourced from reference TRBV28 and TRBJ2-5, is DVKVTQSSRYLVKRTGEKVFLECVQDMDHENMFWYRQDPGLGLRLIYFSYDVKMKEKGDIPEGYSVSREKKERFSLILESASTNQTSMYLCASSLPRRRGQQETQYFGPGTRLLVL.